The 22 T cell receptor beta chains given below trace back to one sample, sequenced in a study of blood T cell repertoires in COVID-19. TCRdb keeps only in-frame clones here, not all; method: immunoSEQ multiplex PCR. Of about 120,000 clones in the sample, about 83% were seen once. The sample was PBMCs or T cells enriched from blood (not recorded which). The receptor set was obtained from a woman in her twenties or thirties who had recovered from COVID-19.

The chain employs TRBV30 and TRBJ1-5; a possible D gene is TRBD1 (6 bases). The CDR3 is 15 residues long. Trimming stripped 4 bases from V and 4 bases from J, with 17 bases between. Germline V gene data show CDR1 as GTSNPN and CDR2 as SVGIG (reference sequence). The CDR3, as DNA: TGTGCCTGGACCAATCAGGGGAGATGGAATCAGCCCCAGCATTTT. Residues: CAWTNQGRWNQPQHF.

This clone showed up just a few times. The V and J genes are TRBV19 and TRBJ2-2; possibly TRBD1 for D (6 bases). This CDR3 comprises 14 residues. V was trimmed by 8 bases and J by 3 bases, leaving 13 bases between them. Germline V lookup: CDR1 LNHDA, CDR2 SQIVND (reference sequence). The chain's CDR3 is CASSDRSHTGELFF. The CDR3 region has the DNA TGTGCCAGTTCCGACAGGTCGCACACCGGGGAGCTGTTTTTT.

The V gene is TRBV6-2 or TRBV6-3, the J gene TRBJ2-5, with 8 bases matching TRBD2. The V and J ends lost 2 bases and 4 bases, in that order; junction bases with no gene match: 9. The V gene's germline CDR1 is MNHEY and CDR2 SVGEGT. This CDR3 is built from 16 residues. The CDR3 is CASSYPGLAFGETQYF. In nucleotides, the CDR3 is TGTGCCAGCAGTTACCCCGGACTAGCATTCGGAGAGACCCAGTACTTC.

V gene TRBV28 combines with J gene TRBJ2-7, with TRBD1 matching 8 bases. Germline loops: CDR1 MDHEN, CDR2 SYDVKM. CDR3 length: 15 amino acids. The V gene end was trimmed by 6 bases and the J gene end by 0 bases; junction bases not matched to a gene: 7. The CDR3 spells CASRPQGAGSYEQYF. The CDR3 DNA follows: TGTGCCAGCAGACCTCAGGGGGCTGGCTCCTACGAGCAGTACTTC.

This clone was observed once. The V call is TRBV18, the J call TRBJ2-7, with 9 positions matching TRBD2. This CDR3 contains 15 residues. The germline V gene encodes CDR1 KGHSH and CDR2 LQKENI. Germline trimming cut 0 bases from V and 4 bases from J; bases unmatched to any gene: 4. CDR3 nucleotides: TGTGCCAGCTCACCACCTAGCGGGAGTAGTTACGAGCAGTACTTC. Residues: CASSPPSGSSYEQYF.

The rearrangement links TRBV3-1 (or the pseudogene TRBV3-2) to TRBJ2-7, with 8 bases identical to TRBD1. The CDR3 contains 16 residues. With V trimmed by 0 bases and J by 3 bases, 7 bases remained unmatched. Germline CDR1 LGHDT, CDR2 YNNKEL (reference sequence). The CDR3 here is CASSQDYGDRFYEQYF. The CDR3 nucleotides read TGTGCCAGCAGCCAAGATTACGGGGACAGGTTCTACGAGCAGTACTTC.

The J gene is TRBJ2-1, the V gene TRBV7-9, with 11 bases that match TRBD2. This CDR3 has 15 residues. Trimming cost V 1 base and J 6 bases; bases outside gene matches: 2. Per germline, CDR1 SEHNR and CDR2 FQNEAQ (reference sequence). The CDR3 DNA reads TGTGCCAGCAGCTTAGTGGGACTAGCGGCCAATGAGCAGTTCTTC. It translates to CASSLVGLAANEQFF.

The chain couples TRBV7-8 to TRBJ2-1, with a tentative D call TRBD1 (6 bases). The length of the CDR3 is 17 residues. V lost 10 bases to trimming and J lost 0 bases, with 22 bases between them. The germline V gene has CDR1 SGHVS and CDR2 FQNEAQ. The CDR3 loop reads CATCNRPWDISYNEQFF. The CDR3 DNA follows: TGTGCCACCTGTAACCGTCCTTGGGACATCTCCTACAATGAGCAGTTCTTC.

The V gene is TRBV6-5, the J gene TRBJ2-2; D perhaps matches TRBD1 (5 bases). Germline CDR1 and CDR2: MNHEY and SVGAGI. The CDR3 is made up of 14 amino acids. Between the trimmed V and J ends, which lost 2 bases and 2 bases, there was a span of 6 bases. The CDR3 protein is CASSYQGNTGELFF. For the CDR3, the DNA is TGTGCCAGCAGTTACCAGGGAAACACCGGGGAGCTGTTTTTT.

This clone showed up just once. The chain has TRBV9 and TRBJ2-2, with a tentative D call TRBD2 (5 bases). Germline-derived CDR1 and CDR2 are SGDLS and YYNGEE. The V end lost 4 bases, the J end lost 6 bases, and 7 bases lay between the germline ends. There are 12 residues in the CDR3. The CDR3 sequence is CASSQLAGELFF. CDR3 bases: TGTGCCAGCAGCCAACTAGCCGGGGAGCTGTTTTTT. The variable domain in full, completed from reference TRBV9 and TRBJ2-2, reads DSGVTQTPKHLITATGQRVTLRCSPRSGDLSVYWYQQSLDQGLQFLIQYYNGEERAKGNILERFSAQQFPDLHSELNLSSLELGDSALYFCASSQLAGELFFGEGSRLTVL.

In nucleotides, the CDR3 is TGTGCCAGCAGCAACAGGGGGAGCTCCTACAATGAGCAGTTCTTC. Translating it yields CASSNRGSSYNEQFF. This chain links TRBV7-9 with TRBJ2-1; 8 bases match TRBD1. Trimming at V came to 5 bases and at J to 0 bases, leaving 3 bases not matched to a gene. There are 15 residues in the CDR3. Germline V gene sequence: CDR1 SEHNR, CDR2 FQNEAQ (reference sequence).

The genes are TRBV5-8 and TRBJ2-1; TRBD2 might be the D (6 bases). V was shortened by 4 bases and J by 8 bases, with 16 bases between the two germline ends. This CDR3 has 14 amino acids. In germline, CDR1 is SGHTS, CDR2 YDEGEE. The CDR3 region is CASSPVVAGYEQFF. CDR3 nucleotides: TGTGCCAGCAGCCCGGTGGTGGCGGGGTATGAGCAGTTCTTC.

This clone was seen a few times. This rearrangement joins TRBV5-1 to TRBJ2-7, with TRBD2 as a possible D gene (6 bases). The V gene's germline CDR1 is SGHRS and CDR2 YFSETQ. This CDR3 comprises 14 residues. The germline V and J ends were trimmed by 3 bases and 8 bases, with 18 bases remaining between them. CDR3 nucleotide sequence: TGCGCCAGCAGCTCGGATAGCGGAACTACGAAGCAGTACTTC. As protein: CASSSDSGTTKQYF.

The chain recombines TRBV5-1 with TRBJ1-6; D might be TRBD1 (6 bases). V was shortened by 4 bases and J by 7 bases, with 12 bases between the two germline ends. The CDR3 is made up of 14 amino acids. Per the germline V gene, CDR1 is SGHRS and CDR2 is YFSETQ. This CDR3 reads CASSLGQTNSPLHF. CDR3 in DNA: TGCGCCAGCAGCCTCGGACAGACGAATTCACCCCTCCACTTT.

This rearrangement joins TRBV7-2 to TRBJ1-6, with D hard to call. From germline, CDR1 is SGHTA and CDR2 FQGNSA. Trimming removed 6 bases at V and 12 bases at J, with 18 bases between. There are 14 residues in the CDR3. The chain's CDR3 is CASSSYSSGLPLHF. The CDR3 coding sequence is TGTGCCAGCAGTTCATACTCTTCGGGGTTACCCCTCCACTTT.

The rearrangement uses TRBV6-2 or TRBV6-3 and TRBJ1-2; no definite D call. Germline CDR1 and CDR2: MNHEY and SVGEGT. The CDR3 has 12 residues. V was cut by 4 bases and J by 4 bases, with 7 bases left in between. The CDR3 region is CASSSAGYGYTF. CDR3 nucleotides: TGTGCCAGCAGTTCCGCAGGCTATGGCTACACCTTC.

This clone turned up a few times. The junction does not match germline at one end; this may be a read error. This chain links TRBV7-9 with TRBJ2-7, with 8 bases lining up with TRBD2. The length of the CDR3 is 14 residues. The V gene's germline CDR1 is SEHNR and CDR2 FQNEAQ (reference sequence). CDR3 region: CASSLAGSFYEQYF. The CDR3 DNA reads as TGTGCCAGCAGCCTAGCGGGCTCTTTCTACGAGCAGTACTTC.

V and J are TRBV12-3 or TRBV12-4 and TRBJ2-7, with D possibly TRBD2 on 5 matching bases. The CDR3 has 13 amino acids. V lost 7 bases and J 2 bases, leaving 12 bases between the germline ends. CDR3: CASTPGMTYEQYF. The CDR3 DNA reads as TGTGCCAGCACCCCGGGGATGACCTACGAGCAGTACTTC.

The J gene is TRBJ2-1, the V gene TRBV7-2; 8 nucleotides line up with TRBD2. The CDR3 is made up of 15 amino acids. Trimming took 1 base from V and 4 from J; bases not matched to a gene: 3. Germline V lookup: CDR1 SGHTA, CDR2 FQGNSA. The CDR3, as DNA: TGTGCCAGCAGCTTAGGGTCGGGGGGGTACAATGAGCAGTTCTTC. It yields the protein CASSLGSGGYNEQFF.

This chain connects TRBV7-3 to TRBJ2-3; D gene ambiguous. The CDR3 extends over 14 amino acids. Trimming cost V 4 bases and J 1 base, with 9 bases left between them. Germline V gene data show CDR1 as SGHTA and CDR2 as FQGTGA. The CDR3 sequence: CASSYSMRTDTQYF. CDR3 in DNA: TGTGCCAGCAGCTATAGCATGCGCACAGATACGCAGTATTTT.

V gene TRBV2 combines with J gene TRBJ2-3; TRBD1 aligns across 9 bases. J lost 4 bases, V lost 9 bases, and 5 bases had no gene match. Germline values: CDR1 SNHLY, CDR2 FYNNEI. The CDR3 length is 13 residues. CDR3 DNA: TGTGCCAGGGGACAGGGTTCGCCAGATACGCAGTATTTT. It yields the protein CARGQGSPDTQYF.

This sequence joins TRBV6-5 and TRBJ2-7, with 8 bases fitting TRBD2. The CDR3 consists of 14 residues. J gave up 1 base and V 8 bases, and 7 bases lay outside the gene matches. Germline loops: CDR1 MNHEY, CDR2 SVGAGI. CDR3 loop: CASGVAGRSYEQYF. The CDR3 nucleotides read TGTGCCAGCGGGGTAGCGGGACGTTCCTACGAGCAGTACTTC.